Sequencing of this T cell receptor (beta chain) was carried out in a study of cytomegalovirus exposure and HLA in healthy donors. General study results and limits: A classifier reportedly called cytomegalovirus status with high sensitivity and specificity. A link between a missense DCLRE1C variant and TCR beta V- and J-gene trimming emerged from a later analysis.

Concerning this clone: Its antigen is as yet unknown.

The CDR3 is 13 residues long. Germline values: CDR1 MDHEN, CDR2 SYDVKM. V dropped 5 bases and J dropped 2 bases, with 9 bases sitting between them. The study ran its PCR with 60 Vbeta and 13 Jbeta primers. Clones were sequenced by immunoSEQ multiplex PCR, and TCRdb holds only the in-frame ones, with some missing. Among more than 60,000 clones listed, under 85% were seen once. Source material: PBMCs. The V and J genes are TRBV28 and TRBJ1-2; D gene ambiguous. This TCR derives from a male donor in good health and CMV-seropositive. The CDR3 coding sequence is TGTGCCAGCAGTACTTGGGAGAACTATGGCTACACCTTC. Its protein product is CASSTWENYGYTF.